The sequence of this TCR beta chain was determined in a study of cytomegalovirus exposure and HLA in healthy donors. Overall study: Of roughly 360 genotyped donors, about 81% grouped in the Caucasian-associated ancestry cluster.

General study findings and limits: Looking again later, the authors saw that most CMV-associated TCR beta chains seemed HLA-restricted.

PCR used 60 Vbeta primers and 13 Jbeta primers. Libraries were prepared by immunoSEQ multiplex PCR; TCRdb keeps only in-frame clonotypes and omits some of them. The profile shows about 260,000 clones, 84% of them singletons. A remark on this clone: Its antigen is currently unknown.

Germline V CDR1 and CDR2: SGDLS, YYNGEE. The CDR3 covers 15 residues. With 6 bases removed from V and 1 base from J, the gap between germline ends came to 16 bases. The J gene is TRBJ1-1, the V gene TRBV9; possible D gene TRBD1, 5 bases. The sequence was obtained from a woman aged 40-49 years in good health and CMV-seropositive. Sequencing input: PBMCs. CDR3 DNA: TGTGCCAGCACCCCAAGCGGGGGATCGAACACTGAAGCTTTCTTT. Encoded protein: CASTPSGGSNTEAFF.